Listed below are T cell receptor beta chains from one sample, sequenced in a study of shared clonotypes between healthy human individuals. Profiling relied on immunoSEQ multiplex PCR, and the TCRdb table lists in-frame clones only, not all of them. The table records roughly 2.2 million clones, approximately 95% of them present only once. The sequenced material came from naive CD4+ T cells from PBMCs. The receptors here all came from a young man in good health. Some clones in this sample may be carry-over from other donors' samples. Each CDR3 is given with its conserved first and last residue. A D gene is named only where the DNA matches it firmly. The size field is filled for only some rows; it gives once, few, many or a size class.

cdr3_length clone_size d_call j_call v_call cdr3_aa cdr3_nt
15 NA TRBD2 TRBJ2-1 TRBV7-2 CASSIGLAGVWEQFF TGTGCCAGCAGCATTGGACTAGCGGGAGTATGGGAGCAGTTCTTC
15 once TRBD2 TRBJ2-1 TRBV5-1 CASGGGDGSYNEQFF TGCGCCAGCGGGGGAGGGGATGGGTCCTACAATGAGCAGTTCTTC
14 once NA TRBJ2-7 TRBV2 CASSEQGKTYEQYF TGTGCCAGCAGTGAACAGGGCAAAACCTACGAGCAGTACTTC
15 NA TRBD2 TRBJ2-7 TRBV27 CASSLRLASHLEQYF TGTGCCAGCAGTTTAAGACTAGCGAGTCATTTAGAGCAGTACTTC
13 once NA TRBJ1-2 TRBV6-1 CASSEVGAYGYTF TGTGCCAGCAGTGAAGTGGGAGCCTATGGCTACACCTTC
14 few TRBD1 TRBJ1-5 TRBV6-5 CASSYDRGGQPQHF TGTGCCAGCAGTTACGACAGGGGAGGTCAGCCCCAGCATTTT
14 NA TRBD2 TRBJ2-7 TRBV6-5 CASKRGNYEYEQYF TGTGCCAGTAAGCGGGGCAACTACGAATACGAGCAGTACTTC
16 NA NA TRBJ2-1 TRBV14 CASSRRLPRPNNEQFF TGTGCCAGCAGCCGCCGACTTCCCCGTCCGAACAATGAGCAGTTCTTC
13 NA NA TRBJ2-7 TRBV7-9 CASGLHDVYEQYF TGTGCCAGCGGGTTGCATGACGTCTACGAGCAGTACTTC
13 NA TRBD2 TRBJ2-2 TRBV6-4 CAGLAEVTGELFF TGTGCCGGGCTAGCGGAAGTAACCGGGGAGCTGTTTTTT
15 NA TRBD2 TRBJ2-1 TRBV6-5 CASSDRGLALNEQFF TGTGCCAGCAGCGACCGGGGACTAGCGCTTAATGAGCAGTTCTTC
13 once NA TRBJ1-1 TRBV7-2 CASNPMGGGDAFF TGTGCCAGCAACCCAATGGGCGGGGGGGATGCTTTCTTT
13 NA TRBD2 TRBJ2-7 TRBV6-6 CATHVAGGYEQYF TGTGCCACCCACGTTGCGGGAGGGTACGAGCAGTACTTC
14 NA NA TRBJ2-1 TRBV30 CAWSVGSPSNEQFF TGTGCCTGGAGTGTAGGGTCCCCATCCAATGAGCAGTTCTTC
13 NA NA TRBJ1-1 TRBV6-1 CASRRTLNTEAFF TGTGCCAGCAGGCGGACACTGAACACTGAAGCTTTCTTT
14 NA NA TRBJ1-3 TRBV6-1 CASTRGTSGNTIYF TGTGCCAGCACTCGCGGGACGTCTGGAAACACCATATATTTT
17 NA TRBD2 TRBJ2-3 TRBV2 CASSSTLAGTVTDTQYF TGTGCCAGCAGCAGCACCCTAGCGGGAACGGTGACAGATACGCAGTATTTT
12 NA TRBD1 TRBJ1-2 TRBV19 CASSDRVGGYTF TGTGCCAGTAGTGACAGGGTGGGCGGCTACACCTTC
16 NA NA TRBJ2-3 TRBV28 CASSEPRGAGSDTQYF TGTGCCAGCAGCGAACCCAGGGGCGCTGGGTCAGATACGCAGTATTTT
17 NA TRBD2 TRBJ2-3 TRBV28 CASTPSAGGLSTDTQYF TGTGCCAGCACCCCTTCGGCGGGAGGTTTAAGCACAGATACGCAGTATTTT
18 NA TRBD1 TRBJ1-4 TRBV28 CASSPRIGQGGGNEKLFF TGTGCCAGCAGCCCTCGGATTGGACAGGGGGGAGGTAATGAAAAACTGTTTTTT
13 NA NA TRBJ2-1 TRBV15 CATSRTSSYEQFF TGTGCCACCAGCAGGACTAGTTCGTATGAGCAGTTCTTC
15 NA TRBD2 TRBJ2-7 TRBV7-3 CASSFSSGISYEQYF TGTGCCAGCAGCTTTTCTAGCGGGATCTCCTACGAGCAGTACTTC
14 NA NA TRBJ2-4 TRBV10-3 CAIRDPSGKNIQYF TGTGCCATCAGGGACCCAAGCGGCAAAAACATTCAGTACTTC
14 NA NA TRBJ2-3 TRBV29-1 CSVLKVQGTDTQYF TGCAGCGTTTTAAAGGTCCAGGGGACAGATACGCAGTATTTT
15 NA TRBD1 TRBJ2-7 TRBV5-1 CASSVTGASSYEQYF TGCGCCAGCAGCGTTACAGGGGCCAGCTCCTACGAGCAGTACTTC
15 NA NA TRBJ2-3 TRBV5-4 CASSSPRGSGDTQYF TGTGCCAGCAGCTCCCCGAGGGGTAGCGGAGATACGCAGTATTTT
15 NA NA TRBJ2-7 TRBV18 CASSPRVFSSYEQYF TGTGCCAGCTCACCACGGGTCTTCTCATCCTACGAGCAGTACTTC
14 NA TRBD2 TRBJ2-1 TRBV29-1 CSGKLAGGNNEQFF TGCAGCGGCAAACTAGCGGGAGGCAACAATGAGCAGTTCTTC
16 once TRBD1 TRBJ1-1 TRBV27 CASSSRRQGTNTEAFF TGTGCCAGCAGTTCGCGGCGACAGGGAACGAACACTGAAGCTTTCTTT
14 once NA TRBJ1-5 TRBV7-2 CASETGNSNQPQHF TGTGCCAGTGAAACAGGGAATAGCAATCAGCCCCAGCATTTT
15 NA NA TRBJ2-5 TRBV5-1 CASSKESGPQETQYF TGCGCCAGCAGCAAGGAGAGTGGGCCCCAAGAGACCCAGTACTTC
13 NA NA TRBJ2-7 TRBV7-2 CASSPRSGYEQYF TGTGCCAGCAGCCCTAGGTCCGGGTACGAGCAGTACTTC